A selection of T cell receptor beta chains follows, all from one sample in a study of OX40 agonist ivuxolimab in advanced cancers. The repertoire was sequenced with immunoSEQ multiplex PCR; TCRdb's copy has only in-frame clones and lacks some. The sample has 40,000 to 50,000 clones; around four fifths are singletons. Sequencing used CD4+ or CD8+ T cells sorted from blood, obtained in a trial of the OX40 agonist ivuxolimab. The receptors here all came from an adult with an advanced solid tumor such as melanoma, head and neck, liver or kidney cancer. CDR3s include the opening cysteine and the closing phenylalanine or tryptophan. A D gene is named only where the DNA matches it firmly. A clone size is listed for some rows: how often the clone was seen (once, few, many), or a class if it is expanded.

TRBJ1-1,-,few,TRBV2,13,CASSDEGGTEAFF,TGTGCCAGCAGTGATGAGGGGGGAACTGAAGCTTTCTTT
TRBJ1-1,-,once,TRBV7-2,13,CASSLLGRLEAFF,TGTGCCAGCAGCTTATTAGGACGACTTGAAGCTTTCTTT
TRBJ2-1,-,-,TRBV2,13,CASSSRGNNEQFF,TGTGCCAGCAGCTCCCGGGGGAACAATGAGCAGTTCTTC
TRBJ1-4,-,-,TRBV4-1,15,CASSQGTLSDEKLFF,TGCGCCAGCAGCCAAGGGACATTATCGGATGAAAAACTGTTTTTT
TRBJ2-1,-,-,TRBV5-6,9,CASKDEQFF,TGTGCCAGCAAGGATGAGCAGTTCTTC
TRBJ2-4,-,-,TRBV28,15,CASSLRGLVKNIQYF,TGTGCCAGCAGTTTACGGGGCCTGGTCAAAAACATTCAGTACTTC
TRBJ1-2,-,-,TRBV5-1,12,CASSLGLRGYTF,TGCGCCAGCAGCTTGGGACTACGCGGCTACACCTTC
TRBJ1-3,TRBD1,-,TRBV2,15,CASSRTGDSGNTIYF,TGTGCCAGCTCCAGGACAGGCGACTCTGGAAACACCATATATTTT
TRBJ2-2,-,-,TRBV27,12,CASSFMAGELFF,TGTGCCAGCAGTTTTATGGCCGGGGAGCTGTTTTTT
TRBJ1-2,-,-,TRBV30,13,CACSQGLVYGYTF,TGTGCCTGTTCACAGGGCTTAGTCTATGGCTACACCTTC
TRBJ1-5,-,-,TRBV10-3,13,CAISGQPNQPQHF,TGTGCCATCAGCGGACAGCCCAATCAGCCCCAGCATTTT
TRBJ1-1,-,-,TRBV11-3,15,CASSLGGLSNTEAFF,TGTGCCAGCAGCTTAGGGGGACTGTCGAACACTGAAGCTTTCTTT
TRBJ1-1,TRBD1,-,TRBV19,15,CASSIPDRPWDVAFF,TGTGCCAGTAGTATCCCGGACAGGCCTTGGGATGTGGCTTTCTTT
TRBJ2-5,-,-,TRBV12-2,17,CASRLDWKGTRAETQYF,TGTGCAAGTCGCTTAGACTGGAAGGGGACTCGGGCGGAGACCCAGTACTTC
TRBJ2-3,TRBD2,-,TRBV5-4,15,CASSDEAGFTDTQYF,TGTGCCAGCAGCGATGAAGCGGGGTTCACAGATACGCAGTATTTT
TRBJ2-7,-,few,TRBV2,12,CASSAVRGEQYF,TGTGCCAGCAGTGCCGTTAGAGGCGAGCAGTACTTC
TRBJ2-5,-,-,TRBV10-3,12,CATRTGQETQYF,TGTGCCACGCGGACTGGACAAGAGACCCAGTACTTC
TRBJ2-4,-,-,TRBV6-1,17,CASSEAHWAGAKNIQYF,TGTGCCAGCAGTGAGGCCCACTGGGCGGGAGCCAAAAACATTCAGTACTTC
TRBJ2-7,TRBD2,-,TRBV10-1,14,CASSEIAGGPVQYF,TGCGCCAGCAGTGAGATAGCGGGAGGGCCAGTGCAGTACTTC
TRBJ1-1,-,-,TRBV30,15,CAWQKPGVGNTEAFF,TGTGCCTGGCAGAAACCGGGCGTGGGGAACACTGAAGCTTTCTTT
TRBJ2-4,-,-,TRBV6-1,13,CASRFYGENIQYF,TGTGCCAGCCGCTTTTATGGGGAAAACATTCAGTACTTC
TRBJ2-5,TRBD2,-,TRBV18,15,CASSLSLAGQETQYF,TGTGCCAGCTCACTCTCTTTAGCGGGACAAGAGACCCAGTACTTC
TRBJ1-3,-,-,TRBV18,15,CASTLQGGSGNTIYF,TGTGCCAGCACGCTGCAAGGGGGCTCTGGAAACACCATATATTTT
TRBJ1-1,-,-,TRBV28,17,CASSLLGGWDANTEAFF,TGTGCCAGCAGTTTACTTGGGGGTTGGGACGCGAACACTGAAGCTTTCTTT
TRBJ1-5,TRBD1,-,TRBV27,15,CASSSWDRINQPQHF,TGTGCCAGCAGTTCCTGGGACAGGATTAATCAGCCCCAGCATTTT
TRBJ1-2,-,-,TRBV6-5,14,CASSYAGFGSGYTF,TGTGCCAGCAGTTACGCAGGCTTCGGGTCTGGCTACACCTTC
TRBJ1-3,-,-,TRBV10-3,13,CAIGGYSGNTIYF,TGTGCCATTGGGGGATACTCTGGAAACACCATATATTTT
TRBJ1-2,-,once,TRBV28,13,CASSQTVGYGYTF,TGTGCCAGCAGTCAAACAGTCGGCTATGGCTACACCTTC
TRBJ2-7,-,-,TRBV19,13,CASRVGANYEQYF,TGTGCCAGTAGGGTGGGCGCTAACTACGAGCAGTACTTC
TRBJ2-1,TRBD2,-,TRBV13,14,CASLRTSGTTEQFF,TGTGCCAGCCTTCGGACTAGCGGGACCACTGAGCAGTTCTTC
TRBJ1-2,-,-,TRBV5-8,14,CASSLYLGTRGYTF,TGTGCCAGCAGCTTGTATTTGGGGACGCGGGGCTACACCTTC
TRBJ2-5,-,-,TRBV15,14,CATSGVGLGETQYF,TGTGCCACCAGCGGAGTTGGGTTGGGGGAGACCCAGTACTTC
TRBJ1-5,-,medium-sized,TRBV2,13,CASHRTVGQPQHF,TGTGCCAGCCATCGGACAGTCGGTCAGCCCCAGCATTTT
TRBJ2-7,-,-,TRBV11-3,11,CASSFRDEQYF,TGTGCCAGCAGCTTCAGGGACGAGCAGTACTTC
TRBJ2-1,-,-,TRBV6-5,11,CASRQDFRQFF,TGTGCCAGCAGGCAGGACTTTAGGCAGTTCTTC
TRBJ2-2,-,-,TRBV18,14,CASSPDSGLGELFF,TGTGCCAGCTCCCCAGATTCGGGACTCGGGGAGCTGTTTTTT
TRBJ1-4,-,-,TRBV9,14,CASSEGILDEKLFF,TGTGCCAGCAGCGAGGGGATCTTAGATGAAAAACTGTTTTTT
TRBJ1-1,TRBD1,few,TRBV6-6,13,CASRTGRNTEAFF,TGTGCCAGCAGGACAGGGAGGAACACTGAAGCTTTCTTT
TRBJ2-1,TRBD2,-,TRBV11-3,14,CASSFSGGDNEQFF,TGTGCCAGCAGCTTTAGCGGGGGGGACAATGAGCAGTTCTTC
TRBJ2-1,-,-,TRBV28,15,CASSLAKSSYNEQFF,TGTGCCAGCAGTTTAGCGAAAAGCTCCTACAATGAGCAGTTCTTC
TRBJ2-5,-,-,TRBV21-1,10,CASSRETQYF,TGTGCCAGCAGTAGAGAGACCCAGTACTTC
TRBJ2-5,TRBD2,-,TRBV4-3,15,CASSLGGLAKETQYF,TGCGCCAGCAGCCTCGGCGGACTAGCCAAAGAGACCCAGTACTTC
TRBJ1-5,TRBD1,-,TRBV29-1,14,CSVQQGGGNQPQHF,TGCAGCGTCCAACAGGGGGGTGGCAATCAGCCCCAGCATTTT
TRBJ2-1,TRBD2,once,TRBV9,15,CASSVSGRDLNEQFF,TGTGCCAGCAGCGTGAGCGGGAGGGACTTGAATGAGCAGTTCTTC
TRBJ1-2,-,-,TRBV5-6,14,CASSLASGAGGYTF,TGTGCCAGCAGCTTGGCCTCAGGGGCGGGGGGCTACACCTTC
TRBJ2-1,-,-,TRBV5-4,13,CASSLLQDVEQFF,TGTGCCAGCAGCTTGCTTCAGGACGTGGAGCAGTTCTTC
TRBJ1-3,-,-,TRBV28,12,CATQDSGNTIYF,TGTGCGACTCAGGACTCTGGAAACACCATATATTTT
TRBJ1-1,TRBD1,-,TRBV11-2,17,CASSPIGDRARNTEAFF,TGTGCCAGCAGCCCAATTGGAGACAGGGCCAGAAACACTGAAGCTTTCTTT
TRBJ2-6,TRBD1,-,TRBV29-1,14,CSVGQGAGANVLTF,TGCAGCGTTGGGCAGGGGGCTGGGGCCAACGTCCTGACTTTC
TRBJ2-5,-,-,TRBV18,12,CASSPLLETQYF,TGTGCCAGCTCACCACTATTAGAGACCCAGTACTTC
TRBJ2-7,TRBD1,-,TRBV5-4,13,CASSQTGRYEQYF,TGTGCCAGCAGCCAGACAGGGCGCTACGAGCAGTACTTC